This T cell receptor (beta chain) originates from a study of T cell responses to AZD1222 COVID-19 vaccine. A remark on this clone: Its antigen is not known.

Timing groups of about 4 and about 12 weeks for second doses were pooled. The repertoire was sequenced with immunoSEQ multiplex PCR; TCRdb's copy has only in-frame clones and lacks some. The table lists around 270,000 clones, about 94% of them singletons. The CDR3 has 17 amino acids. Germline V lookup: CDR1 KGHDR, CDR2 SFDVKD. Trimming removed 5 bases from V and 5 bases from J; junction bases left unmatched: 10. Findings and limits, study-wide: Samples come after the peak T cell response, not at day 14. Regions 160-218 and 743-854 held dominance among vaccine-associated CD4 TCRs, which spanned spike. Spike-specific TCR repertoires showed rising breadth and depth after two AZD1222 doses.

This receptor was identified in an adult who received the AZD1222 COVID-19 vaccine. The chain links TRBV24-1 to TRBJ2-2; TRBD1 matches 10 bases. The sequenced sample was peripheral blood, obtained 28 days after the second AZD1222 dose. CDR3 sequence reads: CATSAYDGTGVTGELFF. The CDR3 DNA sequence: TGTGCCACCAGTGCCTATGACGGGACAGGGGTAACCGGGGAGCTGTTTTTT.